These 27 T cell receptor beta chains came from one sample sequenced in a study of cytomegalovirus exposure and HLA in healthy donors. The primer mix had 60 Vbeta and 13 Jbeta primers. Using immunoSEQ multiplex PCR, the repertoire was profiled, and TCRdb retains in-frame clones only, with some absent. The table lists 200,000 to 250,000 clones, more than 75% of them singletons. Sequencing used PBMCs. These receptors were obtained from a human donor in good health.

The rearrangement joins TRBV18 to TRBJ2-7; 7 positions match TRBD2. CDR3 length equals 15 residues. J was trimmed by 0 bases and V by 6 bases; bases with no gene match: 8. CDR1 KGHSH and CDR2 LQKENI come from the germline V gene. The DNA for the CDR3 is TGTGCCAGCTCCAAAGGGGTAGCGGGCTCCTACGAGCAGTACTTC. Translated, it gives CASSKGVAGSYEQYF.

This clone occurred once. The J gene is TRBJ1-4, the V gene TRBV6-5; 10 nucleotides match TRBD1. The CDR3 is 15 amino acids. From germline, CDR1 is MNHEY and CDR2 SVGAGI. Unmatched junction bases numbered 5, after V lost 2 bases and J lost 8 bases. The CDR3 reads CASSYDRGRGEKLFF. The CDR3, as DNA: TGTGCCAGCAGTTACGACAGGGGGCGGGGAGAAAAACTGTTTTTT.

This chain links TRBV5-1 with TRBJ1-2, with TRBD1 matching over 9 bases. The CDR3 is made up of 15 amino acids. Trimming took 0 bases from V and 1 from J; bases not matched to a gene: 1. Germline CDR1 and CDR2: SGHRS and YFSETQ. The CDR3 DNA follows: TGCGCCAGCAGCTTGGGACAGGGGGTTAACTATGGCTACACCTTC. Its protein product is CASSLGQGVNYGYTF. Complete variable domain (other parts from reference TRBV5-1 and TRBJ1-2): KAGVTQTPRYLIKTRGQQVTLSCSPISGHRSVSWYQQTPGQGLQFLFEYFSETQRNKGNFPGRFSGRQFSNSRSEMNVSTLELGDSALYLCASSLGQGVNYGYTFGSGTRLTVV.

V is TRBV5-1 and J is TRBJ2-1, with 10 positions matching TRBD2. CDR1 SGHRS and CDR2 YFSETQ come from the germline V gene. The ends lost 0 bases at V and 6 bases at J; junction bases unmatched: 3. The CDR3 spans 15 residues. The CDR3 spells CASSLAGLASNEQFF. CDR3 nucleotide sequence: TGCGCCAGCAGCTTGGCGGGACTAGCGTCCAATGAGCAGTTCTTC.

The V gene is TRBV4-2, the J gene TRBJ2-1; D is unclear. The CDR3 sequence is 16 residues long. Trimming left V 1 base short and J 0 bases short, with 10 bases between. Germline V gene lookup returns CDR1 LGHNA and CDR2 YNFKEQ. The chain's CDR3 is CASSQGGGSSYNEQFF. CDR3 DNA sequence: TGTGCCAGCAGCCAAGGAGGCGGAAGCTCCTACAATGAGCAGTTCTTC.

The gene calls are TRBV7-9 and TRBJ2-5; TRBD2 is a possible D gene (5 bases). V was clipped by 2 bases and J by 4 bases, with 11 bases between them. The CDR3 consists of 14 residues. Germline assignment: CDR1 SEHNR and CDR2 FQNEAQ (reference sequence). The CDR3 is CASSLSGIAETQYF. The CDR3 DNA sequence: TGTGCCAGCAGCTTATCGGGGATAGCAGAGACCCAGTACTTC.

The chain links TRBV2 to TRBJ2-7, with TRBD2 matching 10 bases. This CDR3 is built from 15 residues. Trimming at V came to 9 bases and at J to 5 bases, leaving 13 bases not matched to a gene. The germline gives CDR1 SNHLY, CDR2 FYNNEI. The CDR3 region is CASKFSSGSAHEQYF. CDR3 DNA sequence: TGTGCCAGTAAATTCTCTAGCGGGAGTGCCCACGAGCAGTACTTC.

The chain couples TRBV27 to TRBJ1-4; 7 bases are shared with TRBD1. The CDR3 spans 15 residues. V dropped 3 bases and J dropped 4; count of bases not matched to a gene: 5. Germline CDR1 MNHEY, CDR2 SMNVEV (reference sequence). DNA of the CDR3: TGTGCCAGCAGTTTGAGACAGGGAGTTAATGAAAAACTGTTTTTT. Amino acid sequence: CASSLRQGVNEKLFF.

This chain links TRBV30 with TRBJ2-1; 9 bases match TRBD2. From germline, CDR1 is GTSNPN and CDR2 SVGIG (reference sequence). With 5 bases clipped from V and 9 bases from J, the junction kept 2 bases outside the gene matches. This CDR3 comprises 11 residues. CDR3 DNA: TGTGCCTGGGATAGCGGGGGTGAGCAGTTCTTC. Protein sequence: CAWDSGGEQFF.

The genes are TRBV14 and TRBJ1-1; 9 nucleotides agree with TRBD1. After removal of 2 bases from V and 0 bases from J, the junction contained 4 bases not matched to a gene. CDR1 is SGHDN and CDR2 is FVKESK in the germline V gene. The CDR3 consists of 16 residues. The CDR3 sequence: CASSQRTGALNTEAFF. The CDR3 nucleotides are TGTGCCAGCAGCCAACGGACAGGGGCCTTGAACACTGAAGCTTTCTTT. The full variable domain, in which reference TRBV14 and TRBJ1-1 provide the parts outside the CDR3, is EAGVTQFPSHSVIEKGQTVTLRCDPISGHDNLYWYRRVMGKEIKFLLHFVKESKQDESGMPNNRFLAERTGGTYSTLKVQPAELEDSGVYFCASSQRTGALNTEAFFGQGTRLTVV.

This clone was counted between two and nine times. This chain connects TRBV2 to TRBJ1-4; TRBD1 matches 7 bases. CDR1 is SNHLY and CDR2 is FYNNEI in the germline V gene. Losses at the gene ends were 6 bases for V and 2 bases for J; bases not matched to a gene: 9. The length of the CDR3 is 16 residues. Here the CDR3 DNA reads TGTGCCAGCAGCGCTCGACAGGGATCGACTAATGAAAAACTGTTTTTT. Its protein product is CASSARQGSTNEKLFF.

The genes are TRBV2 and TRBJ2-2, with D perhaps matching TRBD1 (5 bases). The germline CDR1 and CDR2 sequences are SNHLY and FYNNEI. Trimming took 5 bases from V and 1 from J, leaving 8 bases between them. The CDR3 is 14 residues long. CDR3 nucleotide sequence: TGTGCCAGCAGTCCTGACAGGAACACCGGGGAGCTGTTTTTT. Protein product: CASSPDRNTGELFF.

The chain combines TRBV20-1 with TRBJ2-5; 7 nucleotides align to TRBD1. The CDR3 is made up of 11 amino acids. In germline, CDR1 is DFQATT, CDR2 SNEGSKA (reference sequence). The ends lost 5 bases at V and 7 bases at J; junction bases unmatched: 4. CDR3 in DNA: TGCAGTGCTCGACAGGGTGGGACCCAGTACTTC. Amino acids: CSARQGGTQYF.

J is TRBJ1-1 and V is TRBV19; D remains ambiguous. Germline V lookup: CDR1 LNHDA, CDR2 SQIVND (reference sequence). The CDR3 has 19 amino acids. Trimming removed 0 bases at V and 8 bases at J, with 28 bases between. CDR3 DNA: TGTGCCAGTAGTATAGATCGATTGGCACAGAAGAAAAGACCCATAGAAGCTTTCTTT. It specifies CASSIDRLAQKKRPIEAFF.

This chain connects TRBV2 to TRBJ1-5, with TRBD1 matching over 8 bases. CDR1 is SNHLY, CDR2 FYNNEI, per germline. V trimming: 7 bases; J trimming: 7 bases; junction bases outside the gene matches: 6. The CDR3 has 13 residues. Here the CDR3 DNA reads TGTGCCAGCACGGGACAGGCTGGGCAGCCCCAGCATTTT. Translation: CASTGQAGQPQHF.

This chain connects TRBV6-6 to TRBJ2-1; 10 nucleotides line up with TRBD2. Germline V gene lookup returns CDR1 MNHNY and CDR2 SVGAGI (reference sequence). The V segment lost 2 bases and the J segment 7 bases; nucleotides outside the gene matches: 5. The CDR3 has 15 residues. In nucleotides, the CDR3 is TGTGCCAGCAGTTACATACTAGCGGGATCAAATGAGCAGTTCTTC. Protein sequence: CASSYILAGSNEQFF.

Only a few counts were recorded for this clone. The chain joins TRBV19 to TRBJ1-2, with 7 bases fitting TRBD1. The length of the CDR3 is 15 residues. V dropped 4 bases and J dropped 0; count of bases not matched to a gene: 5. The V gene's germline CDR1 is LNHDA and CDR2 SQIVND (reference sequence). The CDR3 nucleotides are TGTGCCAGTAGTAGAGTTGGGACAGCTAACTATGGCTACACCTTC. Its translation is CASSRVGTANYGYTF.

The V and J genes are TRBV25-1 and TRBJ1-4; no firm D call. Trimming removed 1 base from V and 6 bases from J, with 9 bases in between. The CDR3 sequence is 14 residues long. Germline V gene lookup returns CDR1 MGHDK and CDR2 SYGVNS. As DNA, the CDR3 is TGTGCCAGCAGTGAATTTGGGCTACATGAAAAACTGTTTTTT. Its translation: CASSEFGLHEKLFF.

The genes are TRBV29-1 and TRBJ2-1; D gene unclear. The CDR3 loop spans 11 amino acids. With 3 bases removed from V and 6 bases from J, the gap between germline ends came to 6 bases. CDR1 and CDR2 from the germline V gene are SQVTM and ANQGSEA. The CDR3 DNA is TGCAGCGTTGAGGCCAGCAATGAGCAGTTCTTC. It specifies CSVEASNEQFF.

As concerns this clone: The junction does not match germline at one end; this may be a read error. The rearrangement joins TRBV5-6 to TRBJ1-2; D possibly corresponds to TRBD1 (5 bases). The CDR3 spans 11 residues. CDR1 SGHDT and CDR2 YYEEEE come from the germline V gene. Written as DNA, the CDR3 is TGTGCCAGCAGCAGGGACTCCTGGGTTCGGTTC. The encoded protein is CASSRDSWVRF.

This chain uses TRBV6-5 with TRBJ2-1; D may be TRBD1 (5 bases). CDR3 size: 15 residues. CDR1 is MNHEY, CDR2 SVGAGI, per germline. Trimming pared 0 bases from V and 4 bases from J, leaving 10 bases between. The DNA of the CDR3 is TGTGCCAGCAGTTACTCGATACCAGGGTACAATGAGCAGTTCTTC. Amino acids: CASSYSIPGYNEQFF.

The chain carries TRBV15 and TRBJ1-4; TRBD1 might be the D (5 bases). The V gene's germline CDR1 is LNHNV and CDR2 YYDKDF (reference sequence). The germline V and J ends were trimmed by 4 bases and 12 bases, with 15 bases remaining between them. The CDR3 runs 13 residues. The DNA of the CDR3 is TGTGCCACCAGCAATCTCCCCGGCAGGGAACTGTTTTTT. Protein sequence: CATSNLPGRELFF.

CDR3 in DNA: TGTGCCAGCAGTTATCAGACAGGGTTGGACGAGCAGTACTTC. Translating gives CASSYQTGLDEQYF. The chain couples TRBV27 to TRBJ2-7; TRBD1 agrees at 7 bases. The trim removed 4 bases at V and 5 bases at J, leaving 8 bases unmatched. Looked up from germline, CDR1 is MNHEY and CDR2 is SMNVEV (reference sequence). The CDR3 contains 14 residues.

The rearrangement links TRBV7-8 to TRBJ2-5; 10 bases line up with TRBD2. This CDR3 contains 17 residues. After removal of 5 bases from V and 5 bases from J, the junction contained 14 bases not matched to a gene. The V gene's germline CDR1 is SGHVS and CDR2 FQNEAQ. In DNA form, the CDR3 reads TGTGCCAGCAGCCGAAACTCCCGACTAGCGGGTTGGGAGACCCAGTACTTC. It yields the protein CASSRNSRLAGWETQYF.

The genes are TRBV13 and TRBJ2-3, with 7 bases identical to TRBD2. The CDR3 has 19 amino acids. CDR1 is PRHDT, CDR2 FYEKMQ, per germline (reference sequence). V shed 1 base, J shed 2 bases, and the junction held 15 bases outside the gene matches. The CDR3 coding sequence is TGTGCCAGCAGCTTAGAGTTTCAACAAGGCGGGAGACTCACAGATACGCAGTATTTT. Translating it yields CASSLEFQQGGRLTDTQYF. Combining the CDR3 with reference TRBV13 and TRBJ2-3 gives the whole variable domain AAGVIQSPRHLIKEKRETATLKCYPIPRHDTVYWYQQGPGQDPQFLISFYEKMQSDKGSIPDRFSAQQFSDYHSELNMSSLELGDSALYFCASSLEFQQGGRLTDTQYFGPGTRLTVL.

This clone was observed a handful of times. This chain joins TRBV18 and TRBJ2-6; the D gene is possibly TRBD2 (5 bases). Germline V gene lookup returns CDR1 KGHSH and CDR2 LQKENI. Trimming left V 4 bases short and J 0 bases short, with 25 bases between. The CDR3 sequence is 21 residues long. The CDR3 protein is CASSQTQRSGFLSSGANVLTF. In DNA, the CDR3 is TGTGCCAGCTCACAAACACAACGATCGGGATTTCTTAGCTCTGGGGCCAACGTCCTGACTTTC.

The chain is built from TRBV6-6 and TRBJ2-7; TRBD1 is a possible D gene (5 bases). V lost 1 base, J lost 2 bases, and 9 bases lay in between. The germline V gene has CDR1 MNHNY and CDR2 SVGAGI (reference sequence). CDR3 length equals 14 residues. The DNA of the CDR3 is TGTGCCAGCAGTTACTTCGGACACCCCTACGAGCAGTACTTC. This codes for CASSYFGHPYEQYF.